This T cell receptor (beta chain) was captured by sequencing in a study of OX40 agonist ivuxolimab in advanced cancers. General notes on the study: Ivuxolimab was an agonistic, fully human IgG2 monoclonal antibody directed against OX40 (CD134), a costimulatory receptor. Peripheral TCRbeta sequencing aimed to test whether ivuxolimab altered TCR sequence diversity and caused clonal T-cell expansion. Intravenous ivuxolimab was administered to patients every 2 weeks at six dose levels: 0.01, 0.1, 0.3, 1.5, 3 and 10 mg/kg. Patients were allowed to have had prior anti-PD-1, anti-PD-L1 or anti-CTLA-4 therapy, and around two fifths of the dose-escalation patients had been treated with checkpoint inhibitors. Of the approximately 50 dose-escalation patients, hepatocellular carcinoma was present in about 20, melanoma in roughly 15, renal cell carcinoma in 9 and head and neck cancer in 9. Partial responses were achieved by three dose-escalation patients, of whom one had hepatocellular carcinoma and two had cutaneous melanoma. The paper covers the monotherapy dose-escalation part of the phase I ivuxolimab trial, which included N of about 50 patients. In the dose-escalation cohort, approximately 83% of patients were male, and the mean age was 60 years with a range of about 20 to 79.

Patients with autoimmune disease history or receiving systemic immunosuppression were excluded from the trial. Peripheral blood for TCR sequencing was collected from all dose cohorts at baseline, on cycle 4 day 1, and on cycle 7 day 1. The samples were taken from a phase I, first-in-human, multicenter, open-label dose-escalation trial of ivuxolimab. Adults with locally advanced or metastatic head and neck squamous cell, hepatocellular, melanoma or renal cell carcinoma were enrolled in the trial. CD4+ and CD8+ T cells were sorted separately from peripheral blood before TCR sequencing. What the study reported, not specific to this receptor: In partial responders in the 0.1-3.0 mg/kg groups, normalized peripheral clonal expansion was found to be among the lowest, especially among CD8+ T cells. Low levels of normalized T-cell clonal expansion were also seen in some nonresponding patients. On average, CD8+ T cells showed more expanded clones than CD4+ T cells after ivuxolimab. Clonal expansion of both CD4+ and CD8+ blood T cells was observed from baseline to week 6 at doses 0.1 to 3.0 mg/kg. Antigen specificity was not determined for the clonally expanded peripheral T cells.

Points on this clone: The antigen it recognizes is unknown. The input lacks base qualities; no much larger clone sits a single base away.

Genomic DNA was isolated from the sorted cells so that the TCRbeta CDR3 region could be sequenced. The immunoSEQ Assay was used to sequence the TCRbeta CDR3 regions. TCRdb took over this immuneACCESS table, retaining in-frame rearrangements with V and J assigned. Such tables are incomplete; in checked studies, under half of the missing clones stem from an unresolved V gene, and the remainder is unexplained. In all, the sample holds about 72,000 clones, and around nine tenths of those were seen once. 0.86% of the sample rests with the top ten. The TCR sequence derives from an adult with an advanced solid tumor such as melanoma, head and neck, liver or kidney cancer. This sample comprised CD4+ or CD8+ T cells sorted from blood, obtained in a trial of the OX40 agonist ivuxolimab.

The CDR3 is CASSLESVEKLFF. In nucleotide form, the sequence is TGCGCCAGCAGCTTGGAGAGTGTGGAAAAACTGTTTTTT. The V and J segments used are TRBV5-1 and TRBJ1-4; there is no confident call for the D gene. A distance of 8 bases separates the germline ends of V and J, which lose 0 bases and 8 bases respectively. CDR1 and CDR2, per the germline V gene, are SGHRS and YFSETQ. The CDR3 numbers 13 residues from cysteine through phenylalanine. This entry keeps only the CDR3 DNA: 39 bases, framed from base 1.